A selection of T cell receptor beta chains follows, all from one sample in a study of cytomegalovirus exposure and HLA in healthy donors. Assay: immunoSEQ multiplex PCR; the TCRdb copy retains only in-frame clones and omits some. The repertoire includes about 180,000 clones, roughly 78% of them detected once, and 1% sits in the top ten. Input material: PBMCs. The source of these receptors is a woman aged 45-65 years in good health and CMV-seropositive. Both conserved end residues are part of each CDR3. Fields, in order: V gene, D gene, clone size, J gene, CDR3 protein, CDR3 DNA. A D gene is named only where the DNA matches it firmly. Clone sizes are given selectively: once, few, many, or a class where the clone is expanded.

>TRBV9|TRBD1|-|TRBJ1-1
CASSVGRQGREAFF
TGTGCCAGCAGCGTAGGGAGACAGGGTAGGGAAGCTTTCTTT
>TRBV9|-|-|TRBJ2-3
CASSVGGLDTQYF
TGTGCCAGCAGCGTAGGGGGGCTAGATACGCAGTATTTT
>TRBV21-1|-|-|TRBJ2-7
CASSTEGQGLTYEQYF
TGTGCCAGCAGCACTGAAGGACAGGGACTGACCTACGAGCAGTACTTC
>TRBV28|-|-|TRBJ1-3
CASSLKKGPGNTIYF
TGTGCCAGCAGTTTGAAGAAGGGGCCCGGAAACACCATATATTTT
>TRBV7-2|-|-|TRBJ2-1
CASSRDSGSYNEQFF
TGTGCCAGCAGCCGGGATAGCGGCTCCTACAATGAGCAGTTCTTC
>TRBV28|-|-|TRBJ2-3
CASRPDRGTDTQYF
TGTGCCAGCAGGCCGGACAGAGGCACAGATACGCAGTATTTT
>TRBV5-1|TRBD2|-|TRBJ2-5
CASSLGLAGQETQYF
TGCGCCAGCAGCTTGGGACTAGCGGGCCAAGAGACCCAGTACTTC
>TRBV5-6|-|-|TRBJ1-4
CASSLRGIRNEKLFF
TGTGCCAGCAGCTTACGGGGAATTCGTAATGAAAAACTGTTTTTT
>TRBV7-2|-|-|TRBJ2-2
CASSLGPKQGGELFF
TGTGCCAGCAGCCTAGGACCTAAACAGGGCGGGGAGCTGTTTTTT
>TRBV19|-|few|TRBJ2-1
CASSFLSRTGRREQFF
TGTGCCAGTAGTTTCCTCTCCCGAACAGGCAGACGCGAGCAGTTCTTC
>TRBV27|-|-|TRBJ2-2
CASSARRTHGELFF
TGTGCCAGCAGTGCTAGACGGACACACGGGGAGCTGTTTTTT
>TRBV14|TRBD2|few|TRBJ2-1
CASSRTSGSYNEQFF
TGTGCCAGCAGCCGGACTAGCGGCTCCTACAATGAGCAGTTCTTC
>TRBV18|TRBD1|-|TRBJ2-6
CASSPRGQGATGANVLTF
TGTGCCAGCTCACCACGCGGACAGGGGGCTACTGGGGCCAACGTCCTGACTTTC
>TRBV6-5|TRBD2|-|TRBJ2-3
CASSSQTSFATDTQYF
TGTGCCAGCAGTTCCCAGACTAGCTTCGCGACAGATACGCAGTATTTT
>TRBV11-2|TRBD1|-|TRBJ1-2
CASSHLGGLGTGGFYGYTF
TGTGCAAGCAGTCACTTAGGGGGACTCGGGACAGGGGGCTTCTATGGCTACACCTTC
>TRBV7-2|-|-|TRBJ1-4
CASSSGSDAGKLFF
TGTGCCAGCAGTTCCGGGTCCGATGCCGGAAAACTGTTTTTT
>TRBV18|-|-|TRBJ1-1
CASSLRQRENTEAFF
TGTGCCAGCTCACTACGACAGAGAGAGAACACTGAAGCTTTCTTT
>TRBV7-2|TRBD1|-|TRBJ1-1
CASSLAPQGVNTEAFF
TGTGCCAGCAGCTTAGCTCCTCAGGGGGTGAACACTGAAGCTTTCTTT
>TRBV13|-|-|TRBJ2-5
CASTRTAQETQYF
TGTGCCAGCACCCGGACAGCCCAAGAGACCCAGTACTTC
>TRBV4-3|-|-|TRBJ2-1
CASSQEVRNGEQFF
TGCGCCAGCAGCCAAGAAGTTAGAAACGGTGAGCAGTTCTTC
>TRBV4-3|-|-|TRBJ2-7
CASRPDRGPYEQYF
TGCGCCAGCCGACCTGACCGCGGCCCCTACGAGCAGTACTTC
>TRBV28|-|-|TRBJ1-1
CASSLSQVNTEAFF
TGTGCCAGCAGTTTATCACAGGTTAACACTGAAGCTTTCTTT
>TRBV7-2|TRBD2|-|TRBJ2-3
CASSLLGVGGSADTQYF
TGTGCCAGCAGCTTGTTAGGGGTGGGCGGGAGTGCAGATACGCAGTATTTT
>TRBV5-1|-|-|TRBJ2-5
CASSYPSQQETQYF
TGCGCCAGCAGCTACCCTTCACAACAAGAGACCCAGTACTTC
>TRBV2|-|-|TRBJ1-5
CASSEDEGGGRPQHF
TGTGCCAGCAGTGAAGATGAGGGGGGGGGCCGCCCCCAGCATTTT
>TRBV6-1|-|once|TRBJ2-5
CASSERTGWETQYF
TGTGCCAGCAGTGAACGCACAGGGTGGGAGACCCAGTACTTC
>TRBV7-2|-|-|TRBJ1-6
CASSLHQVGAGSSPLHF
TGTGCCAGCAGCCTACACCAGGTGGGGGCAGGAAGTTCACCCCTCCACTTT
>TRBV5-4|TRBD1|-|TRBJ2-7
CASSLANRGTYEQYF
TGTGCCAGCAGCTTGGCCAACAGGGGAACCTACGAGCAGTACTTC
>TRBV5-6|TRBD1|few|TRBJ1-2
CASSLWTGQLGYTF
TGTGCCAGCAGCTTGTGGACAGGGCAGCTTGGCTACACCTTC
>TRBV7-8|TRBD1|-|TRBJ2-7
CASSLVTGWRYEQYF
TGTGCCAGCAGCTTAGTGACAGGGTGGCGCTACGAGCAGTACTTC
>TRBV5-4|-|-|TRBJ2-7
CASSRGTLSYEQYF
TGTGCCAGCAGCCGGGGGACTCTCTCCTACGAGCAGTACTTC
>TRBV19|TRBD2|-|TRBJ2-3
CASTLRGTSGRETDTQYF
TGTGCCAGTACCCTCAGAGGGACTAGCGGAAGGGAAACAGATACGCAGTATTTT
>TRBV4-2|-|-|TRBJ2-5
CASSQDLTTLETQYF
TGTGCCAGCAGCCAAGATCTCACTACTCTAGAGACCCAGTACTTC
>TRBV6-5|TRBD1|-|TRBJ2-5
CAVNSGGGETQYF
TGTGCCGTAAACTCAGGGGGCGGCGAGACCCAGTACTTC
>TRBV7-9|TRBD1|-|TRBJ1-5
CSSSLGQALNQPQHF
TGTTCCAGCAGCCTAGGACAGGCCCTCAATCAGCCCCAGCATTTT